A single sample gave rise to the 21 T cell receptor beta chains below, sequenced in a study of blood T cell repertoires in COVID-19. Repertoires were generated with immunoSEQ multiplex PCR, while TCRdb's copy carries only in-frame clones and drops some. The table shows around 180,000 clones, with approximately 80% occurring only once. Sequenced input: PBMCs or T cells enriched from blood (not recorded which). The receptors stem from a man aged 45 to 65 who had recovered from COVID-19.

The chain joins TRBV28 to TRBJ1-3; possible D gene TRBD1, 5 bases. Trimming took 6 bases from V and 0 from J, leaving 9 bases between them. This CDR3 comprises 14 residues. Germline V gene sequence: CDR1 MDHEN, CDR2 SYDVKM. The CDR3 reads CASREGNSGNTIYF. CDR3 bases: TGTGCCAGCAGGGAGGGGAACTCTGGAAACACCATATATTTT.

The chain is built from TRBV2 and TRBJ2-3, with 10 bases fitting TRBD2. With V trimmed by 7 bases and J by 1 base, 5 bases remained unmatched. CDR3 length: 15 residues. Germline CDR1 reads SNHLY; CDR2 reads FYNNEI. CDR3 DNA: TGTGCCAGCAAGATAGCGGGGGGCCGCACAGATACGCAGTATTTT. Its translation is CASKIAGGRTDTQYF.

The genes are TRBV3-1 (or the pseudogene TRBV3-2) and TRBJ1-6; the D is unclear. Looked up from germline, CDR1 is LGHDT and CDR2 is YNNKEL (reference sequence). CDR3 length: 13 amino acids. V lost 4 bases, J lost 10 bases, and 11 bases lay in between. DNA for the CDR3: TGTGCCAGCAGCCCCTCCGGGGTATCACCCCTCCACTTT. Translated: CASSPSGVSPLHF.

The chain is built from TRBV6-2 or TRBV6-3 and TRBJ2-7; no clear D gene. V was cut by 6 bases and J by 7 bases, with 16 bases left in between. The CDR3 length is 13 residues. Germline lookup yields CDR1 MNHEY and CDR2 SVGEGT. CDR3 in DNA: TGTGCCAGCAGCCACGACTCGCCTGGGGAGCAGTACTTC. Its protein is CASSHDSPGEQYF.

The V call is TRBV5-4, the J call TRBJ2-3; 12 bases align to TRBD1. The ends lost 0 bases at V and 4 bases at J; junction bases unmatched: 9. The CDR3 totals 18 residues. The germline V gene has CDR1 SGHNT and CDR2 YYREEE (reference sequence). CDR3 protein: CASSLDRLGTGGPDTQYF. CDR3 bases: TGTGCCAGCAGCTTGGACAGGTTGGGGACAGGGGGCCCAGATACGCAGTATTTT.

This clone occurred once. The chain has TRBV29-1 and TRBJ1-1, with TRBD1 matching 8 bases. The germline V gene encodes CDR1 SQVTM and CDR2 ANQGSEA. The CDR3 loop spans 14 amino acids. With V trimmed by 4 bases and J by 2 bases, 6 bases remained unmatched. The DNA of the CDR3 is TGCAGCGTTGGGGGACAGGCGGCTAACACTGAAGCTTTCTTT. Encoded protein: CSVGGQAANTEAFF. Drawing the rest from reference TRBV29-1 and TRBJ1-1, the complete variable domain is SAVISQKPSRDICQRGTSLTIQCQVDSQVTMMFWYRQQPGQSLTLIATANQGSEATYESGFVIDKFPISRPNLTFSTLTVSNMSPEDSSIYLCSVGGQAANTEAFFGQGTRLTVV.

The chain uses TRBV11-2 and TRBJ1-6; 8 bases map to TRBD1. There are 14 residues in the CDR3. Trimming removed 4 bases from V and 9 bases from J; junction bases left unmatched: 5. Germline V gene sequence: CDR1 SGHAT, CDR2 FQNNGV. CDR3 sequence reads: CASSSDRAGSPLHF. The CDR3 nucleotides are TGTGCCAGCAGCTCGGACAGGGCGGGTTCACCCCTCCACTTT. The full variable domain, rest sourced from reference TRBV11-2 and TRBJ1-6, is EAGVAQSPRYKIIEKRQSVAFWCNPISGHATLYWYQQILGQGPKLLIQFQNNGVVDDSQLPKDRFSAERLKGVDSTLKIQPAKLEDSAVYLCASSSDRAGSPLHFGNGTRLTVT.

This clone was recorded a few times. The chain has TRBV20-1 and TRBJ2-5; D unresolved. The CDR3 has 11 residues. The V gene's germline CDR1 is DFQATT and CDR2 SNEGSKA (reference sequence). V was shortened by 6 bases and J by 5 bases, with 10 bases between the two germline ends. The CDR3 sequence: CSAQVAETQYF. The CDR3 DNA reads TGCAGTGCCCAGGTTGCGGAGACCCAGTACTTC.

The gene calls are TRBV28 and TRBJ1-3; D is possibly TRBD1 (5 bases). This CDR3 comprises 15 residues. With 6 bases removed from V and 0 bases from J, the gap between germline ends came to 12 bases. CDR1 MDHEN and CDR2 SYDVKM come from the germline V gene. In DNA form, the CDR3 reads TGTGCCAGCAGCCCTCAAGACAGCTCTGGAAACACCATATATTTT. Its translation is CASSPQDSSGNTIYF. Looking up the rest from reference TRBV28 and TRBJ1-3 gives the full variable domain: DVKVTQSSRYLVKRTGEKVFLECVQDMDHENMFWYRQDPGLGLRLIYFSYDVKMKEKGDIPEGYSVSREKKERFSLILESASTNQTSMYLCASSPQDSSGNTIYFGEGSWLTVV.

This rearrangement joins TRBV3-1 (or the pseudogene TRBV3-2) to TRBJ1-5; 7 nucleotides line up with TRBD1. Germline V CDR1 and CDR2: LGHDT, YNNKEL (reference sequence). This CDR3 has 15 amino acids. V trimming: 4 bases; J trimming: 2 bases; junction bases outside the gene matches: 5. The DNA for the CDR3 is TGTGCCAGCAGCCCAGGGGGGAGACGCAATCAGCCCCAGCATTTT. It encodes CASSPGGRRNQPQHF.

The CDR3, as DNA: TGTGCCAGCAGTTCGGCGGGGGGAACGGCTGAGCAGTTCTTC. Protein product: CASSSAGGTAEQFF. The V call is TRBV28, the J call TRBJ2-1; 8 bases line up with TRBD2. J gave up 9 bases and V 4 bases, and 8 bases lay outside the gene matches. The CDR3 has 14 amino acids. From germline, CDR1 is MDHEN and CDR2 SYDVKM. The entire variable domain, with the rest obtained from reference TRBV28 and TRBJ2-1, is as follows: DVKVTQSSRYLVKRTGEKVFLECVQDMDHENMFWYRQDPGLGLRLIYFSYDVKMKEKGDIPEGYSVSREKKERFSLILESASTNQTSMYLCASSSAGGTAEQFFGPGTRLTVL.

This clone was picked up one time. A far larger clone differs by one base, so this is likely a read error. The chain joins TRBV9 to TRBJ2-3; 8 bases are a match to TRBD2. V lost 2 bases to trimming and J lost 5 bases; unmatched junction nucleotides: 4. The CDR3 runs to 14 residues. Per the germline V gene, CDR1 is SGDLS and CDR2 is YYNGEE. The CDR3 sequence: CASSVGGAVDTQYF. CDR3 nucleotides: TGTGCCAGCAGCGTCGGGGGGGCCGTAGATACGCAGTATTTT.

V and J are TRBV10-3 and TRBJ1-5; tentatively, D is TRBD1 (5 bases). This CDR3 spans 14 amino acids. The germline V gene encodes CDR1 ENHRY and CDR2 SYGVKD. Trimming removed 10 bases at V and 0 bases at J, with 13 bases between. CDR3 DNA: TGTGCCACCGAGGACATATATAGCAATCAGCCCCAGCATTTT. Protein sequence: CATEDIYSNQPQHF.

The chain has TRBV28 and TRBJ2-6; TRBD2 might be the D (6 bases). With 5 bases removed from V and 4 bases from J, the gap between germline ends came to 15 bases. The CDR3 runs to 16 residues. The germline gives CDR1 MDHEN, CDR2 SYDVKM. The CDR3 sequence: CASSGWGDWGANVLTF. CDR3 nucleotide sequence: TGTGCCAGCAGTGGCTGGGGGGACTGGGGGGCCAACGTCCTGACTTTC.

This clone was observed a few times. The chain employs TRBV6-5 and TRBJ1-3; 11 bases fit TRBD1. V lost 7 bases to trimming and J lost 10 bases; unmatched junction nucleotides: 6. This CDR3 has 13 residues. CDR1 is MNHEY and CDR2 is SVGAGI in the germline V gene. The CDR3: CASTGQGARTIYF. CDR3 in DNA: TGTGCCAGCACCGGACAGGGGGCAAGGACCATATATTTT.

The chain carries TRBV7-2 and TRBJ1-4; TRBD1 aligns across 7 bases. V lost 1 base, J lost 4 bases, and 3 bases stayed unmatched. CDR1 is SGHTA and CDR2 is FQGNSA in the germline V gene. The CDR3 contains 15 residues. CDR3 DNA: TGTGCCAGCAGCTTAGGAGACAGGGATAATGAAAAACTGTTTTTT. Translated, it gives CASSLGDRDNEKLFF.

Written as DNA, the CDR3 is TGTGCCAGCAGCCTGGTCGGACAGCCCATGAACACTGAAGCTTTCTTT. Amino acids: CASSLVGQPMNTEAFF. The chain uses TRBV5-6 and TRBJ1-1; TRBD1 is a possible D gene (6 bases). V gave up 4 bases and J gave up 0 bases, with 16 bases separating them. The CDR3 is made up of 16 amino acids. CDR1 is SGHDT, CDR2 YYEEEE, per germline.

In its sample, this clone was seen once. This chain joins TRBV19 and TRBJ2-7; TRBD1 matches at 10 bases. From germline, CDR1 is LNHDA and CDR2 SQIVND (reference sequence). The length of the CDR3 is 16 residues. Unmatched junction bases numbered 8, after V lost 5 bases and J lost 1 base. CDR3 amino acids: CASSLIPGQGSYEQYF. The DNA for the CDR3 is TGTGCCAGTAGTCTTATTCCGGGACAGGGGTCCTACGAGCAGTACTTC.

The chain combines TRBV27 with TRBJ2-7, with D possibly matching TRBD2 (5 bases). The length of the CDR3 is 14 residues. Germline V gene sequence: CDR1 MNHEY, CDR2 SMNVEV (reference sequence). The V gene lost 0 bases and the J gene lost 4 bases, with 10 bases spanning the gap. As DNA, the CDR3 is TGTGCCAGCAGTTTATCCGGGGTTTTTTACGAGCAGTACTTC. Its protein product is CASSLSGVFYEQYF.

This chain links TRBV14 with TRBJ1-2, with a weak D call TRBD1 (6 bases). The CDR3 extends over 15 amino acids. Germline CDR1 and CDR2: SGHDN and FVKESK. V lost 0 bases and J lost 8, with 16 bases in between. The DNA of the CDR3 is TGTGCCAGCAGCCAAGATGCTTCAGGGGCGCGGGGCTACACCTTC. It codes for CASSQDASGARGYTF.

This clone turned up a few times. J is TRBJ1-1 and V is TRBV5-4; 7 bases are shared with TRBD1. Looked up from germline, CDR1 is SGHNT and CDR2 is YYREEE (reference sequence). The V and J ends lost 0 bases and 1 base, in that order; junction bases with no gene match: 0. The CDR3 is made up of 14 amino acids. Here the CDR3 reads CASSLDRGNTEAFF. The DNA of the CDR3 is TGTGCCAGCAGCTTGGACAGGGGGAACACTGAAGCTTTCTTT.